This TCR beta chain was profiled in a study of beta chain features in type 1 diabetes. Background on the study: Patients shared similar age, gender and cell yields with healthy donors.

All of the isolated RNA was reverse transcribed, so expressed TCRB transcripts were sequenced. Naive, central memory and regulatory T cell samples produced a mean of approximately 3.9 million reads. Clones were sequenced by immunoSEQ multiplex PCR, and TCRdb holds only the in-frame ones, with some missing. Counted here are roughly 160,000 clones, roughly 8% occurring once; the ten biggest clones make up approximately 0.93%. CDR1 is LGHNT, CDR2 FRNRAP, per germline. The V and J ends lost 1 base and 4 bases respectively, with 7 bases between them. The CDR3 length is 13 residues. This clone came up many times. Its antigen is undetermined. Study findings and constraints: Significant though moderate, a shortening of TCRB CDR3s appeared in all four CD4+ subsets of Type 1 diabetes patients. The question left open here concerned HLA type influencing TCRB rearrangement.

Donors contributed one heparinised blood draw apiece, averaging about 120 mL. The material sequenced was central memory CD4+ T cells from blood. The J gene is TRBJ1-2, the V gene TRBV12-5; D is unresolved. This receptor was taken from a woman aged 35 to 49 with type 1 diabetes. The CDR3 bases are TGTGCTAGTGGTTTGGACAGCTTCTATGGCTACACCTTC. Its protein is CASGLDSFYGYTF. The full variable domain, rest sourced from reference TRBV12-5 and TRBJ1-2, is DARVTQTPRHKVTEMGQEVTMRCQPILGHNTVFWYRQTMMQGLELLAYFRNRAPLDDSGMPKDRFSAEMPDATLATLKIQPSEPRDSAVYFCASGLDSFYGYTFGSGTRLTVV.